A selection of T cell receptor beta chains follows, all from one sample in a study of T cells in Graves' hyperthyroidism and ophthalmopathy. TCRdb reanalysed the multiplex PCR reads using MiXCR and keeps one entry per CDR3 protein. The data show fewer than 750,000 distinct CDR3 sequences, with about 14% seen just once and about an eighth held by the top ten. Sample: blood. The receptors originated from a woman aged 50 to 60 with Graves' ophthalmopathy. The conserved cysteine and the conserved F or W are not part of the CDR3 here.

J gene,V gene,CDR3 protein
TRBJ2-1,TRBV19,ASTIAGLYNEQF
TRBJ2-5,TRBV19,ASRSTLQETQY
TRBJ1-2,TRBV15,ATSGTLYGYT
TRBJ1-1,TRBV19,ASSIGGALYTEAF
TRBJ2-3,TRBV10-2,ASRNRGAGDTQY
TRBJ2-3,TRBV7-3,ASSLGVTSGSVSTDTQY
TRBJ2-3,TRBV7-9,ASSLTSGLGADTQY
TRBJ2-3,TRBV12-3/TRBV12-4,ASSELPGLAGVGRDTQY
TRBJ2-7,TRBV10-3,AISDAGYYEQY
TRBJ2-4,TRBV27,ASSFLGDIQY
TRBJ2-4,TRBV3-1,ASSRRSGTGKNIQY
TRBJ2-2,TRBV6-2/TRBV6-3,ASSYGTGGYPGELF
TRBJ2-5,TRBV18,ASSPPGQRETQY
TRBJ2-1,TRBV5-4,ASSIPTSGGIDEQF
TRBJ1-2,TRBV7-2,ASSLERHRDYGYT
TRBJ2-3,TRBV5-1,ASSLVGLALSTDTQY
TRBJ2-1,TRBV11-2,ASWGTSGRLYNEQF
TRBJ2-7,TRBV20-1,SARGTSGVSYEQY
TRBJ2-7,TRBV6-1,ASSTRTGGAYEQY
TRBJ2-1,TRBV24-1,ATSVAGGYNEQF